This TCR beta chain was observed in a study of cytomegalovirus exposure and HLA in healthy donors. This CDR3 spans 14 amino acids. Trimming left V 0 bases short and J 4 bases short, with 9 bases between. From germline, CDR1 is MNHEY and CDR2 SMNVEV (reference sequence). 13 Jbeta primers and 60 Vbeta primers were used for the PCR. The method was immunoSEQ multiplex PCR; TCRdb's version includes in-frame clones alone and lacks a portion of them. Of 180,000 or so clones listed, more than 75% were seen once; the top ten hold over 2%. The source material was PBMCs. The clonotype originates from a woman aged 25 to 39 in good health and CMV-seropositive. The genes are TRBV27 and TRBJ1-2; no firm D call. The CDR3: CASSLSVPGYGYTF. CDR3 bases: TGTGCCAGCAGTTTATCGGTGCCGGGCTATGGCTACACCTTC.